This TCR beta chain was documented in a study of response to subunit inactivated influenza vaccine. Points from the study as a whole: Few additional T cells are recruited per seasonal influenza vaccination, authors suggested.

On this clonotype itself: The target antigen is unknown.

Using its own MiXCR run on the RT-PCR reads, TCRdb lists one record per CDR3 protein. The sample yields fewer than 250,000 distinct CDR3 sequences, approximately 15% seen once. After removal of 5 bases from V and 5 bases from J, the junction contained 12 bases not matched to a gene. The germline CDR1 and CDR2 sequences are SGHAT and FQNNGV. The CDR3 sequence is 15 residues long. V is TRBV11-2 and J is TRBJ2-7; TRBD2 agrees at 7 bases. This sample comprised CD8+ T cells sorted from PBMCs, obtained 5 to 6 days after vaccination. This sequence was found in a man aged 50-59 years who received an inactivated influenza vaccine. CDR3 DNA: TGTGCCAGCAGCCCCGTTCCTAGCGGATGGGACGAGCAGTACTTC. This codes for CASSPVPSGWDEQYF.